The present entry profiles one T cell receptor (beta chain) with its context. These data are taken from a study of T cells after yellow fever vaccination. Study context: Based on CD3, CD45RA, CCR7 and CD95, EM, EMRA, CM and Tscm memory subsets were sorted.

Production of TCR cDNA was by 5'RACE template switching, which also added a universal primer site and UMIs. TCRdb reprocessed the 5' RACE reads with MiXCR, giving one entry per CDR3 protein. The sample contains 25,000 to 35,000 distinct CDR3 sequences, 6.3% of which appear only once. J lost 3 bases, V lost 4 bases, and 11 bases had no gene match. Germline V CDR1 and CDR2: SGHVS, FQNEAQ. The CDR3 sequence is 16 residues long. Points from the study as a whole: The study re-detected most primary-vaccination clones after the booster (around 96% CD4, 88% CD8).

This sequence joins TRBV7-8 and TRBJ2-7; 8 nucleotides match TRBD2. The material was PBMCs, either bulk or a sorted T-cell subset (CD4+, CD8+, memory, or dextramer-sorted; not recorded which), obtained on the day of the yellow fever booster vaccination. The TCR was taken from a man aged 25-45 years who received the YFV17D yellow fever vaccine. This chain's CDR3 is CASSSQRRTSSYEQYF. CDR3 sequence (DNA): TGTGCCAGCAGCTCCCAAAGAAGGACTAGCAGCTACGAGCAGTACTTC. The full variable domain, rest sourced from reference TRBV7-8 and TRBJ2-7, is GAGVSQSPRYKVAKRGQDVALRCDPISGHVSLFWYQQALGQGPEFLTYFQNEAQLDKSGLPSDRFFAERPEGSVSTLKIQRTQQEDSAVYLCASSSQRRTSSYEQYFGPGTRLTVT.